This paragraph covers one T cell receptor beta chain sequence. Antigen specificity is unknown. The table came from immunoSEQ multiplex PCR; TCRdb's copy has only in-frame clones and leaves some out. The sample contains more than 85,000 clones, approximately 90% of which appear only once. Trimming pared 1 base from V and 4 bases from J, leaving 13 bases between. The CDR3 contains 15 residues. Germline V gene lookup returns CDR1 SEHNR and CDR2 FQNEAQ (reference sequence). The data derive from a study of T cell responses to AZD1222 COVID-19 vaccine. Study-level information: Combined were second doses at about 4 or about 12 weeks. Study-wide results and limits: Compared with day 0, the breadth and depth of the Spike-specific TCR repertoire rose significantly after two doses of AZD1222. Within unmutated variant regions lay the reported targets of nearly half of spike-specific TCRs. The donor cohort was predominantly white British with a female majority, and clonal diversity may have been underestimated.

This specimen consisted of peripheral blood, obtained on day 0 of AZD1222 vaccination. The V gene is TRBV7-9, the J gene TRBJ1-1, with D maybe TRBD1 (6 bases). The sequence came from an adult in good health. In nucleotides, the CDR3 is TGTGCCAGCAGCTTAGTGCAGGGGCGAGGCACTGAAGCTTTCTTT. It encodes CASSLVQGRGTEAFF.